This entry lists 2 T cell receptor beta chains sequenced from one sample in a study of identical twins. TCRdb reprocessed the 5' RACE reads with MiXCR, giving one entry per CDR3 protein. The sample consists of about 260,000 distinct CDR3 sequences, roughly 7% of them appearing once. These data were also reused for a study on yellow fever vaccine responses in identical twins.

The specimen was memory (CD45RO+) T cells sorted from blood. These TCRs come from a woman between 18 and 29 years old in good health.

J is TRBJ2-7 and V is TRBV18; 8 nucleotides line up with TRBD1. The CDR3 consists of 14 residues. J gave up 2 bases and V 1 base, and 1 base lay outside the gene matches. In germline, CDR1 is KGHSH, CDR2 LQKENI. The CDR3 region has the DNA TGTGCCAGCTCACCACGCAGGGGGCCCTACGAGCAGTACTTC. Translated: CASSPRRGPYEQYF.

The chain carries TRBV29-1 and TRBJ1-3; maybe TRBD1 (5 bases). The CDR3 contains 13 residues. Germline V CDR1 and CDR2: SQVTM, ANQGSEA. V lost 2 bases, J lost 4 bases, and 9 bases lay in between. In DNA, the CDR3 is TGCAGCGTTGAAACAGGAATCGGAAACACCATATATTTT. This gives the protein CSVETGIGNTIYF.